This TCR beta chain stems from a study of blood T cell repertoires in COVID-19. Study context: PBMCs, B-cell-depleted T cells, or T cells were the source of the cDNA or gDNA that made up the material.

Original processing methods: Amplification of reference gene primers was used by the study to estimate nucleated cell counts. Repertoires were generated with immunoSEQ multiplex PCR, while TCRdb's copy carries only in-frame clones and drops some. The DNA was the basis for D and trimming; V, J and clone size are from that table. The table records some 170,000 clones, 70% to 90% of them present only once. The length of the CDR3 is 18 residues. Per germline, CDR1 KGHSH and CDR2 LQKENI. The J segment lost 0 bases and the V segment lost 2 bases, leaving 7 bases of the junction unmatched. The sequence was obtained from a human donor in a cohort sampled during active COVID-19. The sequencing sample was made of peripheral blood. The chain joins TRBV18 to TRBJ2-6; 7 nucleotides agree with TRBD1. CDR3 DNA sequence: TGTGCCAGCTCACCAGCCAGGGGGACCCTCTCTGGGGCCAACGTCCTGACTTTC. It is translated as CASSPARGTLSGANVLTF.